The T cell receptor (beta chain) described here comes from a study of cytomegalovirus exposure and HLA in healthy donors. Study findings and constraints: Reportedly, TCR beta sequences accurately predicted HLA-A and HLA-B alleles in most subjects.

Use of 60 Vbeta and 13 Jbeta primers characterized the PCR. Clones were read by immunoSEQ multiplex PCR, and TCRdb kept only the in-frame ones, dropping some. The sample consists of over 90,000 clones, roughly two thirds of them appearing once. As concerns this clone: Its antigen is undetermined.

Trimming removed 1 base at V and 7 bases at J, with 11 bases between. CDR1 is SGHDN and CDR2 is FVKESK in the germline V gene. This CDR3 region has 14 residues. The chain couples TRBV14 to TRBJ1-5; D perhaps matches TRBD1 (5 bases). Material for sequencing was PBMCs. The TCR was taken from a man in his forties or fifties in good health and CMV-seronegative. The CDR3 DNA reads TGTGCCAGCAGCCAAGGTGGGGGGGGACAGCCCCAGCATTTT. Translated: CASSQGGGGQPQHF.